These 27 T cell receptor beta chains came from one sample sequenced in a study of blood T cell repertoires in COVID-19 (dated by TCRdb to the early 2020s). Libraries were built with the immunoSEQ multiplex PCR assay. TCRdb holds this immuneACCESS table with in-frame rearrangements only. Some clones are missing; in checked studies, unresolved V genes explain under half, and the rest has no known cause. The sample profile shows roughly 330,000 clones; about nine tenths of them were found once. About 10% of the sample rests with the top ten. The source material was PBMCs or T cells enriched from blood (not recorded which). The receptors shown here come from a woman aged 18-30 years who had recovered from COVID-19.

V is TRBV2 and J is TRBJ2-3; D is unresolved. The CDR3 spans 14 residues. CDR1 is SNHLY and CDR2 is FYNNEI in the germline V gene. The V gene lost 1 base and the J gene lost 2 bases, with 7 bases spanning the gap. CDR3 coding DNA: TGTGCCAGCAGTGAAGGGCAGAACACAGATACGCAGTATTTT. Translating it yields CASSEGQNTDTQYF.

The chain employs TRBV6-4 and TRBJ1-5, with 7 nucleotides matching TRBD1. Trimming at V came to 9 bases and at J to 2 bases, leaving 7 bases not matched to a gene. Per the germline V gene, CDR1 is MRHNA and CDR2 is SNTAGT. This CDR3 spans 14 amino acids. The CDR3 nucleotides are TGTGCCAGTCAAGACAGGGAGGGCAATCAGCCCCAGCATTTT. It is translated as CASQDREGNQPQHF.

The CDR3 nucleotides read TGTGCCAGCACCGACATGAGGAGGCCCTCGAACATTCAGTACTTC. Translation gives CASTDMRRPSNIQYF. V is TRBV5-6 and J is TRBJ2-4; possible D gene TRBD2, 5 bases. Trimming took off 6 bases at V and 7 bases at J, with 20 bases between the two ends. Germline lookup yields CDR1 SGHDT and CDR2 YYEEEE. The CDR3 runs to 15 residues.

The chain employs TRBV3-1 (or the pseudogene TRBV3-2) and TRBJ1-2; D call uncertain. Germline values: CDR1 LGHDT, CDR2 YNNKEL (reference sequence). This CDR3 comprises 16 residues. The germline V and J ends were trimmed by 3 bases and 4 bases, with 18 bases remaining between them. CDR3 sequence reads: CASSQENMERVYGYTF. The CDR3 nucleotides are TGTGCCAGCAGCCAGGAAAACATGGAGAGGGTCTATGGCTACACCTTC.

V is TRBV3-1 (or the pseudogene TRBV3-2) and J is TRBJ1-5; 8 positions agree with TRBD1. In germline, CDR1 is LGHDT, CDR2 YNNKEL (reference sequence). The CDR3 is made up of 15 amino acids. Trimming removed 0 bases from V and 7 bases from J; junction bases left unmatched: 5. As DNA, the CDR3 is TGTGCCAGCAGCCAAGACGGGACAGGACGACAGCCCCAGCATTTT. It yields the protein CASSQDGTGRQPQHF.

The chain employs TRBV13 and TRBJ2-1; 13 bases are a match to TRBD2. The V segment lost 5 bases and the J segment 4 bases; nucleotides outside the gene matches: 14. The germline V gene has CDR1 PRHDT and CDR2 FYEKMQ (reference sequence). The CDR3 totals 19 residues. CDR3 sequence: CASSIGLAGVGTIYNEQFF. For the CDR3, the DNA is TGTGCCAGCAGCATCGGACTAGCGGGAGTTGGGACAATTTACAATGAGCAGTTCTTC.

This rearrangement joins TRBV27 to TRBJ1-1, with TRBD1 identical over 7 bases. Germline V gene data show CDR1 as MNHEY and CDR2 as SMNVEV (reference sequence). With V trimmed by 5 bases and J by 4 bases, 16 bases remained unmatched. This CDR3 has 17 residues. The CDR3 is CASSLTGRHLVGTEAFF. Here the CDR3 DNA reads TGTGCCAGCAGTCTGACAGGGCGTCATCTTGTTGGCACTGAAGCTTTCTTT.

The chain uses TRBV5-1 and TRBJ2-7; 7 bases agree with TRBD1. Germline loops: CDR1 SGHRS, CDR2 YFSETQ. V gave up 4 bases and J gave up 1 base; unmatched junction bases: 2. The CDR3 spans 13 residues. DNA of the CDR3: TGCGCCAGCAGCGGGGACAGTTCCTACGAGCAGTACTTC. This gives the protein CASSGDSSYEQYF.

The gene calls are TRBV19 and TRBJ1-1; perhaps TRBD1 as D (6 bases). The CDR3 spans 12 residues. The germline gives CDR1 LNHDA, CDR2 SQIVND (reference sequence). With 2 bases removed from V and 8 bases from J, the gap between germline ends came to 9 bases. CDR3 sequence reads: CASSIPGQEAFF. CDR3 DNA sequence: TGTGCCAGTAGTATACCGGGACAAGAAGCTTTCTTT.

The chain couples TRBV6-5 to TRBJ1-6, with 7 nucleotides matching TRBD1. Germline CDR1 and CDR2: MNHEY and SVGAGI. This CDR3 has 15 residues. Trimming took 4 bases from V and 7 from J; bases not matched to a gene: 7. The CDR3 loop is CASSWEQGLNSPLHF. The CDR3 DNA is TGTGCCAGCAGTTGGGAACAGGGGCTAAATTCACCCCTCCACTTT.

This chain links TRBV10-3 with TRBJ2-1, with D possibly being TRBD2 (6 bases). The germline gives CDR1 ENHRY, CDR2 SYGVKD. The CDR3 is 12 residues long. V lost 7 bases and J 6 bases, leaving 10 bases between the germline ends. CDR3 DNA sequence: TGTGCCATCAATGGGGGGATCAATGAGCAGTTCTTC. Protein: CAINGGINEQFF.

The gene calls are TRBV13 and TRBJ2-7, with a tentative D call TRBD1 (6 bases). The CDR3 covers 15 residues. CDR1 PRHDT and CDR2 FYEKMQ come from the germline V gene (reference sequence). With 4 bases removed from V and 2 bases from J, the gap between germline ends came to 15 bases. The CDR3 is CASSSGTLLTYEQYF. The CDR3 DNA is TGTGCCAGCAGCTCTGGGACACTCCTAACCTACGAGCAGTACTTC.

In this sample, this clone turned up once. The rearrangement uses TRBV7-6 and TRBJ2-3; 14 bases match TRBD2. CDR3 length equals 16 residues. The J segment lost 6 bases and the V segment lost 1 base, leaving 3 bases of the junction unmatched. The germline CDR1 and CDR2 sequences are SGHVS and FNYEAQ. CDR3 in amino acids: CASSLGLAGGPDTQYF. The CDR3 DNA is TGTGCCAGCAGCTTAGGACTAGCGGGAGGGCCGGATACGCAGTATTTT.

This clone has a single count. The CDR3, as DNA: TGTGCCTGGAGTTGGGAACAGGGGGGAGCCTATGGCTACACCTTC. Residues: CAWSWEQGGAYGYTF. The chain uses TRBV30 and TRBJ1-2; 8 nucleotides agree with TRBD1. The V segment lost 2 bases and the J segment 4 bases; nucleotides outside the gene matches: 9. Germline-derived CDR1 and CDR2 are GTSNPN and SVGIG (reference sequence). The CDR3 is 15 amino acids.

This sequence joins TRBV28 and TRBJ1-3; D not resolved. V lost 5 bases, J lost 0 bases, and 11 bases lay in between. Per germline, CDR1 MDHEN and CDR2 SYDVKM. This CDR3 region has 15 residues. CDR3 bases: TGTGCCAGCAGTCGATGGGGAGTCTCTGGAAACACCATATATTTT. Translating it yields CASSRWGVSGNTIYF.

To note about this clone: Other DNA sequences in the sample encode the same CDR3. The rearrangement uses TRBV6-2 or TRBV6-3 and TRBJ1-2; D is undetermined. Trimming pared 6 bases from V and 4 bases from J, leaving 6 bases between. The CDR3 has 11 amino acids. The germline V gene has CDR1 MNHEY and CDR2 SVGEGT. The CDR3 here is CASSPLYGYTF. For the CDR3, the DNA is TGTGCCAGCAGCCCTCTCTATGGCTACACCTTC.

Written as DNA, the CDR3 is TGTGCCAGCAGTGAAGGGGTCTACAGCGGAGACACAGATACGCAGTATTTT. Amino acids: CASSEGVYSGDTDTQYF. The V call is TRBV6-1, the J call TRBJ2-3; D is perhaps TRBD2 (5 bases). With 1 base removed from V and 2 bases from J, the gap between germline ends came to 16 bases. This CDR3 contains 17 residues. CDR1 MNHNS and CDR2 SASEGT come from the germline V gene.

The rearrangement joins TRBV18 to TRBJ1-2; 10 bases match TRBD1. The CDR3 is 15 residues long. The V gene end was trimmed by 6 bases and the J gene end by 6 bases; junction bases not matched to a gene: 10. In germline, CDR1 is KGHSH, CDR2 LQKENI. The CDR3 loop is CASSAQDRGLDGYTF. CDR3 coding DNA: TGTGCCAGCTCGGCCCAAGACAGGGGGCTGGATGGCTACACCTTC.

The rearrangement uses TRBV2 and TRBJ2-4, with D possibly matching TRBD1 (6 bases). The CDR3 totals 15 residues. Looked up from germline, CDR1 is SNHLY and CDR2 is FYNNEI. V was trimmed by 4 bases and J by 0 bases, leaving 10 bases between them. CDR3 amino acids: CASSGQGPAKNIQYF. The CDR3 DNA reads as TGTGCCAGCAGTGGGCAGGGGCCAGCCAAAAACATTCAGTACTTC.

This sequence joins TRBV25-1 and TRBJ2-3; D is possibly TRBD2 (5 bases). The V end was cut by 3 bases, the J end by 2 bases, with 12 bases between. This CDR3 spans 15 amino acids. Germline CDR1 is MGHDK and CDR2 is SYGVNS. The CDR3 spells CASSDHPDFTDTQYF. The CDR3 DNA reads as TGTGCCAGCAGTGATCACCCGGACTTCACAGATACGCAGTATTTT.

The rearrangement uses TRBV3-1 (or the pseudogene TRBV3-2) and TRBJ2-1, with TRBD2 matching over 10 bases. CDR3 length equals 17 residues. After removal of 1 base from V and 4 bases from J, the junction contained 7 bases not matched to a gene. Germline loops: CDR1 LGHDT, CDR2 YNNKEL (reference sequence). CDR3 amino acids: CASSQGTVSGGYNEQFF. CDR3 bases: TGTGCCAGCAGCCAAGGAACGGTTAGCGGGGGGTACAATGAGCAGTTCTTC.

This clone was counted between two and nine times. The genes are TRBV28 and TRBJ2-5; tentative D call: TRBD2 (6 bases). The CDR3 loop spans 13 amino acids. The germline V and J ends were trimmed by 2 bases and 5 bases, with 9 bases remaining between them. Looked up from germline, CDR1 is MDHEN and CDR2 is SYDVKM. CDR3 nucleotide sequence: TGTGCCAGCAGTTTAGGAGGGACGGAGACCCAGTACTTC. Protein: CASSLGGTETQYF.

V gene TRBV7-3 combines with J gene TRBJ2-3, with a tentative D call TRBD1 (5 bases). The length of the CDR3 is 13 residues. Trimming stripped 8 bases from V and 2 bases from J, with 11 bases between. From germline, CDR1 is SGHTA and CDR2 FQGTGA. The CDR3 is CASQGLSTDTQYF. DNA for the CDR3: TGTGCCAGCCAGGGTCTTTCCACAGATACGCAGTATTTT.

The V call is TRBV7-8, the J call TRBJ2-7; 10 bases line up with TRBD1. V lost 5 bases and J lost 4; bases outside the gene matches: 2. Germline CDR1 SGHVS, CDR2 FQNEAQ. The CDR3 consists of 13 residues. The CDR3 spells CASSPGQGYEQYF. The CDR3 DNA follows: TGTGCCAGCAGCCCGGGACAGGGGTACGAGCAGTACTTC.

This clone was counted a few times. The rearrangement links TRBV20-1 to TRBJ1-2, with 10 bases identical to TRBD1. The V gene's germline CDR1 is DFQATT and CDR2 SNEGSKA (reference sequence). CDR3 length: 11 amino acids. V dropped 6 bases and J dropped 6; count of bases not matched to a gene: 1. CDR3 in amino acids: CSAGQGDGYTF. The CDR3, as DNA: TGCAGTGCAGGACAGGGGGATGGCTACACCTTC.

The rearrangement uses TRBV29-1 and TRBJ2-7; perhaps TRBD1 as D (6 bases). V was trimmed by 5 bases and J by 2 bases, leaving 13 bases between them. Germline CDR1 SQVTM, CDR2 ANQGSEA. The CDR3 extends over 13 amino acids. The CDR3 DNA sequence: TGCAGCGTTCGATCGACAGGTACCTACGAGCAGTACTTC. Residues: CSVRSTGTYEQYF.

The sample holds a few counts of this clone. V usage is TRBV5-5 and J usage is TRBJ2-5, with 11 bases lining up with TRBD1. This CDR3 spans 17 amino acids. V lost 5 bases and J lost 5; bases outside the gene matches: 14. Per the germline V gene, CDR1 is SGHKS and CDR2 is YYEKEE (reference sequence). CDR3 sequence: CASRTRFGQGASETQYF. CDR3 sequence (DNA): TGTGCCAGCAGGACCCGATTTGGACAGGGGGCTTCTGAGACCCAGTACTTC.